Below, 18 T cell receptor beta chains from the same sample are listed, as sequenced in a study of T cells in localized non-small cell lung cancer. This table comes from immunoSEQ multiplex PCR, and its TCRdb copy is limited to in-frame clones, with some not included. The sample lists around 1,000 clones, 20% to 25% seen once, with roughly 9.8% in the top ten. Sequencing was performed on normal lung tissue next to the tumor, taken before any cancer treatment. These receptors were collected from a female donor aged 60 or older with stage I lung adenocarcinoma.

For the CDR3, the DNA is TGCGCCAGCAGCGTGGACAGGCCCTCCAACACCGGGGAGCTGTTTTTT. Amino acids: CASSVDRPSNTGELFF. This chain connects TRBV5-1 to TRBJ2-2, with TRBD1 identical over 7 bases. The junction had 8 bases not matched to a gene; V was cut back by 4 bases and J by 2 bases. This CDR3 is built from 16 residues. Germline CDR1 and CDR2: SGHRS and YFSETQ.

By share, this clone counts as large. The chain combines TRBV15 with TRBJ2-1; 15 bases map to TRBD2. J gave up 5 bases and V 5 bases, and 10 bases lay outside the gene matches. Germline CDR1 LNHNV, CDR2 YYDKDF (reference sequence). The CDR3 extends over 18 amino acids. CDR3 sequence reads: CATSGPGTSGGYNNEQFF. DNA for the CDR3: TGTGCCACCAGCGGGCCGGGGACTAGCGGGGGGTACAACAATGAGCAGTTCTTC.

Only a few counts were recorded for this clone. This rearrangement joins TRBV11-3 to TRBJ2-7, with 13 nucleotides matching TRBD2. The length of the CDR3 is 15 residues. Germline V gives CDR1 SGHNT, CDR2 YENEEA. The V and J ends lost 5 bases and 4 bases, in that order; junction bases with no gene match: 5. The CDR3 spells CASSARTSGGYEQYF. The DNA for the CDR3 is TGTGCCAGCAGCGCCCGGACTAGCGGGGGATACGAGCAGTACTTC.

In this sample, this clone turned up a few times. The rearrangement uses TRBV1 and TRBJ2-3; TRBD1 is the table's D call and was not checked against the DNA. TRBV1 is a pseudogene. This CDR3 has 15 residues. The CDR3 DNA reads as TGCGCCAGCAGCCAGGAGACAGGGGGCACAGATACGCAGTATTTT. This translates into CASSQETGGTDTQYF.

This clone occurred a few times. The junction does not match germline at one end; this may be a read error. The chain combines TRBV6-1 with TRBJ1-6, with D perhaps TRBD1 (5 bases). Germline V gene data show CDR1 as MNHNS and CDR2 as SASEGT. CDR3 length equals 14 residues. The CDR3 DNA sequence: TGTGCCATCAGTGAAGAAGGACAAAATTCACCCCTCCACTTT. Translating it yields CAISEEGQNSPLHF.

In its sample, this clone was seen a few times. The CDR3 region has the DNA TGTGCCAGCAGTTATGGCCTCCAAGAGACCCAGTACTTC. This translates into CASSYGLQETQYF. This chain links TRBV6-8 with TRBJ2-5; D is undetermined. Looked up from germline, CDR1 is MNHGY and CDR2 is SAAAGT. The CDR3 is 13 residues long. Trimming shortened V by 3 bases and J by 1 base, and 6 bases separated the two germline ends.

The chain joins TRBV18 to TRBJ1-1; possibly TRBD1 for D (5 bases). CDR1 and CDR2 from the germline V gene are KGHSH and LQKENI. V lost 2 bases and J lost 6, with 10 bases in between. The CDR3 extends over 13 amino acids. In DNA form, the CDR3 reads TGTGCCAGCTCACCAACAGGAACCCCTGAAGCTTTCTTT. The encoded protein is CASSPTGTPEAFF.

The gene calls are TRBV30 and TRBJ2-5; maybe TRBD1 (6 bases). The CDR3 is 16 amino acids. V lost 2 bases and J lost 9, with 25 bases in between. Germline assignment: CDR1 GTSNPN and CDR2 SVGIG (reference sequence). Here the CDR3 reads CAWSSWWGRVRGAQYF. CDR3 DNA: TGTGCCTGGAGTTCGTGGTGGGGGCGGGTTCGTGGGGCCCAGTACTTC.

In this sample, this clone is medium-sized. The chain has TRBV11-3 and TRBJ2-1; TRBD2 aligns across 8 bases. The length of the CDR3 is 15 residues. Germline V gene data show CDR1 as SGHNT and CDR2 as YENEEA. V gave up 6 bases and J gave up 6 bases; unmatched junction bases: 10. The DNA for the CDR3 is TGTGCCAGCAGTCGTAGCGGGGCCGTTTCCAATGAGCAGTTCTTC. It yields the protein CASSRSGAVSNEQFF. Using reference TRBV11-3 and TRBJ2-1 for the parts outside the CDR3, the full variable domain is EAGVVQSPRYKIIEKKQPVAFWCNPISGHNTLYWYLQNLGQGPELLIRYENEEAVDDSQLPKDRFSAERLKGVDSTLKIQPAELGDSAVYLCASSRSGAVSNEQFFGPGTRLTVL.

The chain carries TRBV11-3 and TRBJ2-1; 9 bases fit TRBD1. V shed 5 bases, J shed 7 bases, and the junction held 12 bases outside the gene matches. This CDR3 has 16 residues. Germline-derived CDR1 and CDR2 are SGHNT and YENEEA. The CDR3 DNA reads TGTGCCAGCAGCCCAGCCAGGACAGGGGTCGGTAATGAGCAGTTCTTC. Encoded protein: CASSPARTGVGNEQFF. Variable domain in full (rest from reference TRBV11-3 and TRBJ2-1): EAGVVQSPRYKIIEKKQPVAFWCNPISGHNTLYWYLQNLGQGPELLIRYENEEAVDDSQLPKDRFSAERLKGVDSTLKIQPAELGDSAVYLCASSPARTGVGNEQFFGPGTRLTVL.

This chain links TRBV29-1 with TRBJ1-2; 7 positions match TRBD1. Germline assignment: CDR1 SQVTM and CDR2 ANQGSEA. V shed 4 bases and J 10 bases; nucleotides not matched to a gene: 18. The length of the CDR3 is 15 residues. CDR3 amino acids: CSVAGTESIVADYTF. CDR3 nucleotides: TGCAGCGTTGCCGGGACAGAGAGTATAGTCGCCGACTACACCTTC.

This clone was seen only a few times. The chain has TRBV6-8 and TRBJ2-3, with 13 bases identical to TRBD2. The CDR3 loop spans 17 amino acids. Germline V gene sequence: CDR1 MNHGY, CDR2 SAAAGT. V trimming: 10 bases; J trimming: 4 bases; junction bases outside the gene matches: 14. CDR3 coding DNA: TGTGCCATCAAAGGTACTAGCGGGGGGGCCGAGTCAGATACGCAGTATTTT. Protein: CAIKGTSGGAESDTQYF.

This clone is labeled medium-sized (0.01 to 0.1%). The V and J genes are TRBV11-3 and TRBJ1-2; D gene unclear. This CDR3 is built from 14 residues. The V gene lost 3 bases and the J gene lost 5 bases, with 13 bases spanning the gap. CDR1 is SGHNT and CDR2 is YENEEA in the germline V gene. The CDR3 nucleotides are TGTGCCAGCAGCTTGGATTCCAGTCATTATGGCTACACCTTC. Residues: CASSLDSSHYGYTF.

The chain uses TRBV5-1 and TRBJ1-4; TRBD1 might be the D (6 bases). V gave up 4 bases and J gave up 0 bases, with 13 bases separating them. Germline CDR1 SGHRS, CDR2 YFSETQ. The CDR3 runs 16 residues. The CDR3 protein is CASSPGQPATNEKLFF. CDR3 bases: TGCGCCAGCAGCCCCGGACAGCCTGCAACTAATGAAAAACTGTTTTTT.

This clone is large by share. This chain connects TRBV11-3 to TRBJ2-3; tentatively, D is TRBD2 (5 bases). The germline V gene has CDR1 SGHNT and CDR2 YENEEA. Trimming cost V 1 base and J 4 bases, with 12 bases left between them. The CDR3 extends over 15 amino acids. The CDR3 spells CASSLVRSRADTQYF. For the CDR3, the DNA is TGTGCCAGCAGCTTAGTTCGGTCGCGGGCAGATACGCAGTATTTT.

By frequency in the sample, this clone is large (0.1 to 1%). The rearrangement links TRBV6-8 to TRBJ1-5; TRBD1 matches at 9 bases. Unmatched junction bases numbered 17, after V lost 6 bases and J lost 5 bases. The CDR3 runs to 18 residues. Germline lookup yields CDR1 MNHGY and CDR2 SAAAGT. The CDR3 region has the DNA TGTGCCAGCAGGACAAGAGTTACAGGGGGCAAGCGTGATCAGCCCCAGCATTTT. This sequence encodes CASRTRVTGGKRDQPQHF.

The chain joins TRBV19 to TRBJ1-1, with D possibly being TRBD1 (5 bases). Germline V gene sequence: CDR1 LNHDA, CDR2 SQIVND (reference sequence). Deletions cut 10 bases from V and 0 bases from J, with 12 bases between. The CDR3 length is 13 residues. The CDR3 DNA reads TGTGCCACCGGGGCTTTCATGAACACTGAAGCTTTCTTT. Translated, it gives CATGAFMNTEAFF.

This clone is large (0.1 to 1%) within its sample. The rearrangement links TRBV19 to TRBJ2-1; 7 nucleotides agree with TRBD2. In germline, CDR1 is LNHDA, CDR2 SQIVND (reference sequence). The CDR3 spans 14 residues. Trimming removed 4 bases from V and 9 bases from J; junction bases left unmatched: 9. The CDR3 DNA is TGTGCCAGTAGTACGCCAGCGGGGCGGGGTGAGCAGTTCTTC. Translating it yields CASSTPAGRGEQFF.